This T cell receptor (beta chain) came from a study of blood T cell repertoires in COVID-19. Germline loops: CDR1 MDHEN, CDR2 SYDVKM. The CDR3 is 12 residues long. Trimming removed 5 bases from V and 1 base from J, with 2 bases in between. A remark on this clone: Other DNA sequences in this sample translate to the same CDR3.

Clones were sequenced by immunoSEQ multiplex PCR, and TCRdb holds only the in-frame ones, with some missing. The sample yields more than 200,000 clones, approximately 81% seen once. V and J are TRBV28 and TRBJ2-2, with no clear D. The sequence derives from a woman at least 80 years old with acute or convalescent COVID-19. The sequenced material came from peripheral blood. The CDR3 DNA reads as TGTGCCAGCAGTCTGAACACCGGGGAGCTGTTTTTT. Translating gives CASSLNTGELFF.